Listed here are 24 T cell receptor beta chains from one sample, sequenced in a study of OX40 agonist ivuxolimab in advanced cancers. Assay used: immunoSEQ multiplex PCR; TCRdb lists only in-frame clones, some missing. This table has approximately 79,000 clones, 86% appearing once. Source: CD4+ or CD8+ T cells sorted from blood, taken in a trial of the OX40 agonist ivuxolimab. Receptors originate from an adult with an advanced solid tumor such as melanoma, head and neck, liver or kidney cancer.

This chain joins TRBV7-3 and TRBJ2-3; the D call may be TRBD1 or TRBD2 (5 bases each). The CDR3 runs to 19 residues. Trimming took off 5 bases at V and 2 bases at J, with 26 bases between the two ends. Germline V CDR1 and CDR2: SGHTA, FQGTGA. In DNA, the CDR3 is TGTGCCAGCAGCGTAATTCCGGGACCCAGACCCCCTTACACAGATACGCAGTATTTT. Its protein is CASSVIPGPRPPYTDTQYF. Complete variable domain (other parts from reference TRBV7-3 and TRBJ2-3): GAGVSQTPSNKVTEKGKYVELRCDPISGHTALYWYRQSLGQGPEFLIYFQGTGAADDSGLPNDRFFAVRPEGSVSTLKIQRTERGDSAVYLCASSVIPGPRPPYTDTQYFGPGTRLTVL.

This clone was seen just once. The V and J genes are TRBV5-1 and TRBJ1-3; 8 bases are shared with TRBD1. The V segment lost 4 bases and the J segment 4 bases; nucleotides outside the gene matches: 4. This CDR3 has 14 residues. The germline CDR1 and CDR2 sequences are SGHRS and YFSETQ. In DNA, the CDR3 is TGCGCCAGCAGCCGGGGACAGGAGGGAAACACCATATATTTT. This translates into CASSRGQEGNTIYF.

In DNA form, the CDR3 reads TGTGCCAGCAGCCGGACTCCCGGCGACACTGAAGCTTTCTTT. Translated, it gives CASSRTPGDTEAFF. The chain joins TRBV7-9 to TRBJ1-1; D not certain. CDR1 and CDR2 (germline): SEHNR, FQNEAQ (reference sequence). Trimming pared 5 bases from V and 3 bases from J, leaving 13 bases between. The CDR3 is 14 amino acids.

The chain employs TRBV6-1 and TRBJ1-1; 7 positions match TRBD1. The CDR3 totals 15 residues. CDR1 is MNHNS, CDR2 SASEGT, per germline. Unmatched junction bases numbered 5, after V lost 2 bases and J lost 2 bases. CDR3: CASSELGQINTEAFF. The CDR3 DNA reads TGTGCCAGCAGTGAATTGGGACAGATAAACACTGAAGCTTTCTTT.

The CDR3 DNA reads as TGTGCCAGCAGCCCAGGGGCTGCTGGGGCCAACGTCCTGACTTTC. It yields the protein CASSPGAAGANVLTF. The chain recombines TRBV7-7 with TRBJ2-6; tentative D call: TRBD1 (6 bases). From germline, CDR1 is SSHAT and CDR2 FNYEAQ (reference sequence). The CDR3 is made up of 15 amino acids. The V end lost 5 bases, the J end lost 2 bases, and 10 bases lay between the germline ends.

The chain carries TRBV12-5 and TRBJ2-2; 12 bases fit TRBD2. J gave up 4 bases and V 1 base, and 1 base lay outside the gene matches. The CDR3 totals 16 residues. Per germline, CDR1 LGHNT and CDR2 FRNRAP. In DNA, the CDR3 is TGTGCTAGTGGTTTGGGGACTAGCGGGACCACCGGGGAGCTGTTTTTT. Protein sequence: CASGLGTSGTTGELFF.

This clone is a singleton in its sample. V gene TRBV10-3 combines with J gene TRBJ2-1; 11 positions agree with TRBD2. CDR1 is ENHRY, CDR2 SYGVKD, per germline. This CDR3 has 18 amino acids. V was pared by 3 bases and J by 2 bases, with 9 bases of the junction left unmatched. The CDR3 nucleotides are TGTGCCATCAGTGACCCTCAACTAGCGGGGGCGACCTACAATGAGCAGTTCTTC. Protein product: CAISDPQLAGATYNEQFF.

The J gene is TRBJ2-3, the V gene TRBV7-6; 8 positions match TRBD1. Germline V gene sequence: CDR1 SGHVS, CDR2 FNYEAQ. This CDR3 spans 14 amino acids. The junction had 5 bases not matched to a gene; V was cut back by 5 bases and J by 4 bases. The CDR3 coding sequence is TGTGCCAGCAGCCCCAGACAGGGGTCAGATACGCAGTATTTT. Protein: CASSPRQGSDTQYF.

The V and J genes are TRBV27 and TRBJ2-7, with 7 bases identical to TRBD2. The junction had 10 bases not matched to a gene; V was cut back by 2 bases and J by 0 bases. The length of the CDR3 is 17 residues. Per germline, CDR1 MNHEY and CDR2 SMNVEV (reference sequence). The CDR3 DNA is TGTGCCAGCAGTTTAAAGCCACCGGGAGGCAGCTCCTACGAGCAGTACTTC. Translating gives CASSLKPPGGSSYEQYF.

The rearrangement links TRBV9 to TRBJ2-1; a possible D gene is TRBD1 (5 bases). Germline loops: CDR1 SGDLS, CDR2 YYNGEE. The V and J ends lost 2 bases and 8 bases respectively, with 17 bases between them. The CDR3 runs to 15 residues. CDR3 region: CASSVRAGWVDEQFF. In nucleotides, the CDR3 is TGTGCCAGCAGCGTTCGGGCAGGGTGGGTGGATGAGCAGTTCTTC.

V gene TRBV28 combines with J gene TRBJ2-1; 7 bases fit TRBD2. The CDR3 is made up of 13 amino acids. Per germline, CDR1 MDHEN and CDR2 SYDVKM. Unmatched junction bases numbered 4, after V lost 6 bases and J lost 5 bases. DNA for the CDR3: TGTGCCAGCAGGGCAGGGAGGGACAATGAGCAGTTCTTC. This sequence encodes CASRAGRDNEQFF.

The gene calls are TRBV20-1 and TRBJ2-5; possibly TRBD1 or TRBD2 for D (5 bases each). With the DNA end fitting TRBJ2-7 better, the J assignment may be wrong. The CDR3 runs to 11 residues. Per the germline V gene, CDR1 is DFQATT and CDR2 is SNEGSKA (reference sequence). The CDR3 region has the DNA TGCAGTGCACCGGGACCGGGCGAGCAGTACTTC. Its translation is CSAPGPGEQYF.

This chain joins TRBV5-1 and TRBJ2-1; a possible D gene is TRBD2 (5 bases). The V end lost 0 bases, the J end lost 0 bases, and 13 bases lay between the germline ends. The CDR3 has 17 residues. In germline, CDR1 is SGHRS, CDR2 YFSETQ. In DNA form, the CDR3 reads TGCGCCAGCAGCTTGGTGTCTAGCAGTTACTCCTACAATGAGCAGTTCTTC. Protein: CASSLVSSSYSYNEQFF.

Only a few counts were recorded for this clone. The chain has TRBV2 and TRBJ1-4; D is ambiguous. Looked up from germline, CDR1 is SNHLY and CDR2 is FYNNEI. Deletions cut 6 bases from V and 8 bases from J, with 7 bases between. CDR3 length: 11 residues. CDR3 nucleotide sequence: TGTGCCAGCAGGATGCAAGAAAAACTGTTTTTT. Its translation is CASRMQEKLFF.

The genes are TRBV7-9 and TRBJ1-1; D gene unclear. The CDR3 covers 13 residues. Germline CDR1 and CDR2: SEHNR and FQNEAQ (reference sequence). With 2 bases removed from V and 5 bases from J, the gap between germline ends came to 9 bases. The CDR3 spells CASSLRFQTEAFF. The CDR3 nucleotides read TGTGCCAGCAGCTTAAGGTTTCAGACTGAAGCTTTCTTT.

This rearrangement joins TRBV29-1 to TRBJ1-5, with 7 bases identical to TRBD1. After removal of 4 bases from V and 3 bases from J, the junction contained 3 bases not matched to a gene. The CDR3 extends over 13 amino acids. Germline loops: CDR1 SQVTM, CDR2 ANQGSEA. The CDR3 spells CSVGGQHNQPQHF. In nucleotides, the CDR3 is TGCAGCGTTGGGGGACAGCACAATCAGCCCCAGCATTTT.

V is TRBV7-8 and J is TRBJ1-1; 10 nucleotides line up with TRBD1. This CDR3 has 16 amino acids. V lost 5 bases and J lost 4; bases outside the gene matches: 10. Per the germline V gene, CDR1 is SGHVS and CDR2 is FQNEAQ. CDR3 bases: TGTGCCAGCAGCGAGGTAGGGGGACAGGGGAGCACTGAAGCTTTCTTT. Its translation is CASSEVGGQGSTEAFF.

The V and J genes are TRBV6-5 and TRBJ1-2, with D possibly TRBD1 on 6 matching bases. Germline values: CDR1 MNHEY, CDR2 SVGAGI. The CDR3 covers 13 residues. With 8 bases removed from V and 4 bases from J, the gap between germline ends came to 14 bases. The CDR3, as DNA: TGTGCCAGCCAACCAAGGGGGAGCTATGGCTACACCTTC. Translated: CASQPRGSYGYTF.

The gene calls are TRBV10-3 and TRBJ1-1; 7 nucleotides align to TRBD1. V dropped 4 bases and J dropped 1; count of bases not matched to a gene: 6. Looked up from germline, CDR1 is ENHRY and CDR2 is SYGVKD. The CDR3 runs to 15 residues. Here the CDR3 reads CAISGGDRPNTEAFF. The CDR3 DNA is TGTGCCATCAGTGGGGGGGACAGACCGAACACTGAAGCTTTCTTT.

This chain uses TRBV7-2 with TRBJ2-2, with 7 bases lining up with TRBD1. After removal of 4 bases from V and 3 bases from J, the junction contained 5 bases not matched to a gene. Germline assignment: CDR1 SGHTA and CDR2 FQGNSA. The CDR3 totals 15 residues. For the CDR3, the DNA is TGTGCCAGCAGCTCCCAGGGGGTGGACACCGGGGAGCTGTTTTTT. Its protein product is CASSSQGVDTGELFF.

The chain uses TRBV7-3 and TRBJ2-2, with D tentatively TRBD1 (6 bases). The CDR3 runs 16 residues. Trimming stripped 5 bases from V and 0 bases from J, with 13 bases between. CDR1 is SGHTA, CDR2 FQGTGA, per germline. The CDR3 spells CASSPQGTPNTGELFF. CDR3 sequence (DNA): TGTGCCAGCAGCCCTCAGGGGACACCGAACACCGGGGAGCTGTTTTTT. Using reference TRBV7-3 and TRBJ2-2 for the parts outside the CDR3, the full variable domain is GAGVSQTPSNKVTEKGKYVELRCDPISGHTALYWYRQSLGQGPEFLIYFQGTGAADDSGLPNDRFFAVRPEGSVSTLKIQRTERGDSAVYLCASSPQGTPNTGELFFGEGSRLTVL.

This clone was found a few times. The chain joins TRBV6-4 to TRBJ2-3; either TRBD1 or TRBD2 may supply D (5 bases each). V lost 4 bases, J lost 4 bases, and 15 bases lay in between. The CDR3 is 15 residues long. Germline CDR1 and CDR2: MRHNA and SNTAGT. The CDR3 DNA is TGTGCCAGCAGTGTTGGGGGTGAGGCGGCAGATACGCAGTATTTT. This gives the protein CASSVGGEAADTQYF.

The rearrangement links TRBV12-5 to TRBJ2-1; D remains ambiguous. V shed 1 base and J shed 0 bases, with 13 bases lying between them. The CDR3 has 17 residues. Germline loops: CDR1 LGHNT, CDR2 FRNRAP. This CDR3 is CASGLAAVVGSYNEQFF. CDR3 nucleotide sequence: TGTGCTAGTGGTTTGGCTGCAGTGGTCGGCTCCTACAATGAGCAGTTCTTC.

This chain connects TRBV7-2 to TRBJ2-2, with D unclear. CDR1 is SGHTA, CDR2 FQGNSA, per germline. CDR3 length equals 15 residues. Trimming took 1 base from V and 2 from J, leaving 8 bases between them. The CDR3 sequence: CASSLGLINTGELFF. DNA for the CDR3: TGTGCCAGCAGCTTAGGGCTCATCAACACCGGGGAGCTGTTTTTT.